This is a list of T cell receptor beta chains from one sample in a study of STAT5B mutations in CD4+ large granular lymphocyte leukemia. Using immunoSEQ multiplex PCR, the repertoire was profiled, and TCRdb retains in-frame clones only, with some absent. This table holds 30,000 to 40,000 clones, approximately 69% found once. The sequenced material came from CD4+ T cells from blood buffy coats. Every receptor here comes from a human donor in good health. CDR3s include the opening cysteine and the closing phenylalanine or tryptophan. The order of the fields is V gene, CDR3 length, D gene, J gene, clone size, CDR3 DNA, CDR3 protein. D genes are given only for firm matches. Some rows mark clone size as missing; the rest say once, few, many or name a class of expanded clone.

>TRBV5-4|19|TRBD2|TRBJ2-1|NA
TGTGCCAGCAGCCCCGGACTAGCGGGGGGGGTCGGCTCCTACAATGAGCAGTTCTTC
CASSPGLAGGVGSYNEQFF
>TRBV7-2|17|NA|TRBJ2-5|NA
TGTGCCAGCAGGAACAAAATTAGCCCGACCACCCAAGAGACCCAGTACTTC
CASRNKISPTTQETQYF
>TRBV29-1|14|TRBD1|TRBJ2-7|NA
TGCAGCGTTTCGGGACAGGGGGGTTCCTACGAGCAGTACTTC
CSVSGQGGSYEQYF
>TRBV5-5|14|NA|TRBJ1-5|NA
TGTGCCAGCAGCTCATGGGCCAGCAATCAGCCCCAGCATTTT
CASSSWASNQPQHF
>TRBV15|16|NA|TRBJ2-7|NA
TGTGCCACCAGCAGCAGACGAGACACCTATTCCGACGAGCAGTACTTC
CATSSRRDTYSDEQYF
>TRBV5-1|15|NA|TRBJ2-2|NA
TGCGCCAGCAGCTTGGTGGGGGCAGGGACCGGGGAGCTGTTTTTT
CASSLVGAGTGELFF
>TRBV20-1|11|NA|TRBJ1-2|NA
TGCAGTGTAGGCTTTTCATATGGCTACACCTTC
CSVGFSYGYTF
>TRBV10-3|15|TRBD1|TRBJ2-5|NA
TGTGCCATCAGTCCGGGACAGGGACGGCAAGAGACCCAGTACTTC
CAISPGQGRQETQYF
>TRBV18|13|TRBD1|TRBJ1-1|NA
TGTGCCAGCTCAAAGGACAGGGACACTGAAGCTTTCTTT
CASSKDRDTEAFF
>TRBV13|14|TRBD1|TRBJ2-7|few
TGTGCCAGCAGCTTGAGACAGGGGAAATACGAGCAGTACTTC
CASSLRQGKYEQYF
>TRBV6-5|13|NA|TRBJ2-4|NA
TGTGCCAGCAGCCGACTAGGTGGGAACATTCAGTACTTC
CASSRLGGNIQYF
>TRBV5-1|15|NA|TRBJ1-1|NA
TGCGCCAGCAGCTTTCTGAGTCTGGAGTGGACTGAAGCTTTCTTT
CASSFLSLEWTEAFF
>TRBV4-3|15|NA|TRBJ1-1|NA
TGCGCCAGCAGCCAAGACCCGGGGGTCGGCACTGAAGCTTTCTTT
CASSQDPGVGTEAFF
>TRBV4-3|15|TRBD2|TRBJ2-7|NA
TGCGCCAGCAGCCGAACTAGCGGGGGGACCTACGAGCAGTACTTC
CASSRTSGGTYEQYF